The source of this T cell receptor beta chain is a study of blood T cells in healthy people across ages. This CDR3 has 17 amino acids. The germline gives CDR1 ENHRY, CDR2 SYGVKD. V shed 2 bases and J 0 bases; nucleotides not matched to a gene: 7. At least 6.5 million PBMCs were isolated per sample. Using a J-beta primer mix together with a sample-barcoded 5' primer, a second PCR was run for roughly 6 to 12 cycles. TCRdb independently ran MiXCR on the 5' RACE reads; one entry per CDR3 protein. Of hundreds of thousands of distinct CDR3 sequences listed, around 38% are singletons. The sequenced sample was blood. The origin of this receptor is an elderly man in good health. This rearrangement joins TRBV10-3 to TRBJ2-1, with 7 bases aligning to TRBD2. The CDR3 here is CAISEPGLPNSYNEQFF. The CDR3, as DNA: TGTGCCATCAGTGAGCCGGGACTACCCAACTCCTACAATGAGCAGTTCTTC.